This entry concerns a single T cell receptor beta chain. No antigen is known for it. Sequencing ends 3 residues short of the CDR3 end; the germline J gene provides the rest. All participants had a single incident cervical HPV16 infection, and prevalent HPV16 infections were excluded. This sample was taken from a study of T cells in women clearing cervical HPV infection. Study details: Donors had HPV16-related CIN3 or worse; 2 had invasive cancer. Study results and limitations: Effector/memory and HPV-specific T cells were not isolated, and association timing is unknown.

The CDR3 covers 14 residues. Germline CDR1 reads DFQATT; CDR2 reads SNEGSKA (reference sequence). The data were produced by immunoSEQ multiplex PCR, yet TCRdb's version contains in-frame clones alone and is incomplete. Here the sample table reports about 33,000 clones. Input material: blood buffy coat. V is TRBV20-1 and J is TRBJ2-5; 10 bases match TRBD1. The sequence derives from a woman aged 18 to 75 with a cervical HPV16 infection that either progressed to CIN3+ or cleared (not recorded which). CDR3 residues: CSARDRGTSRTQYF. Incomplete CDR3 DNA: TGCAGTGCTAGGGACAGGGGGACCTCGCGTACC.